This T cell receptor (beta chain) was found in a study of blood T cell repertoires in COVID-19 (dated by TCRdb to about 2020). About the investigation overall: The collaborator samples originated in the United States, Italy and Spain and spanned the acute and convalescent phases of COVID-19. The repertoires were made available in a free public database intended to serve as a resource for research on the immune response to SARS-CoV-2. Where available, HLA class I and class II types were taken from metadata supplied by the sample provider and were not determined by assay-based typing. The sample metadata nearly always contained a de-identified subject ID, COVID-19 status, age in years and sex. The dataset comprised deeply sampled blood TCRbeta repertoires from subjects exposed to, actively infected with, or recovered from COVID-19. The material from the prospective study consisted of cDNA or gDNA derived from T cells, B-cell-depleted T cells, or PBMCs. The samples were drawn from two sources: the first 160 participants of the ongoing ImmuneRACE study, and fewer than 1,500 subjects contributed by 6 global collaborators. Overall study outcomes, separate from this receptor: The amount of clinical and demographic metadata varied by source and participant and was provided uncurated.

The germline V gene (reference sequence) sets CDR1 to DFQATT and CDR2 to SNEGSKA. The CDR3, from cysteine to phenylalanine, totals 9 residues. Only the CDR3 part of the read is kept: 27 bases, read in frame from the first base. Regarding this clone: Which antigen it targets is not known. One end of the junction is discordant with germline, which a read error may explain.

One collaborating source in Seattle enrolled patients during active infection and followed them longitudinally through the course of disease. Each collaborating institution followed its own protocols to collect whole blood in K2EDTA tubes. For TCRbeta analysis, collaborators shipped samples as frozen whole blood, isolated PBMCs, or DNA extracted from either of those sample types. TCRbeta CDR3 regions were amplified from genomic DNA by means of the immunoSEQ Assay, a bias-controlled multiplex PCR. The study's processing was this. The number of nucleated cells in each sample was estimated from the amplification of reference gene primers within the assay. To quantify the absolute abundance of each unique TCRbeta CDR3 rearrangement, sequence reads were collapsed and filtered. For each sample, productive Simpson clonality was calculated as the square root of Simpson's diversity index across productive rearrangements. Here the immuneACCESS table is served through TCRdb, limited to in-frame sequences with V and J called. Missing clones are a known gap in these copies; in checked studies unresolved V genes cover under half, and the rest lacks a known reason. From that table come the V and J calls and clone size; the DNA was used to work out D and trimming. This sample lists a few hundred thousand clones; 85% to 90% were detected once. Clones ranked in the top ten supply less than 3.5% of the sample.

Sample: peripheral blood. The sequence is built from TRBV20-1 and TRBJ1-2; 8 bases in the middle match TRBD1. This TCR was recovered from a woman in her twenties or thirties with COVID-19, enrolled during active disease. CDR3 sequence: CSAKGQEGF. In nucleotides, the sequence is TGCAGTGCTAAGGGACAGGAGGGCTTC.